Shown below are 8 T cell receptor beta chains from a single sample sequenced in a study of early T cells in non-severe SARS-CoV-2 infection. TCRdb reanalysed the 5' RACE reads using MiXCR and keeps one entry per CDR3 protein. The table includes fewer than 90,000 distinct CDR3 sequences, around 14% detected once. Sequenced material: whole blood. These receptors all come from an adult who was a healthcare worker with PCR-confirmed SARS-CoV-2 infection or an uninfected control (not recorded which).

This clonotype was counted between two and nine times. This chain joins TRBV29-1 and TRBJ2-1; D remains ambiguous. CDR1 is SQVTM and CDR2 is ANQGSEA in the germline V gene. Trimming took 8 bases from V and 5 from J, leaving 10 bases between them. The CDR3 is 11 amino acids. CDR3 nucleotide sequence: TGCAGCTCCGCAGTGCACAATGAGCAGTTCTTC. The encoded protein is CSSAVHNEQFF.

In this sample, this clonotype turned up a few times. This chain joins TRBV3-1 and TRBJ1-4; D remains unclear. V dropped 4 bases and J dropped 0 bases, with 9 bases sitting between them. The CDR3 contains 15 residues. Germline CDR1 reads LGHDT; CDR2 reads YNNKEL (reference sequence). The CDR3 DNA reads TGTGCCAGCAGCCCCCGAGTCGCAACTAATGAAAAACTGTTTTTT. This sequence encodes CASSPRVATNEKLFF. The complete variable domain, with remaining parts taken from reference TRBV3-1 and TRBJ1-4, reads DTAVSQTPKYLVTQMGNDKSIKCEQNLGHDTMYWYKQDSKKFLKIMFSYNNKELIINETVPNRFSPKSPDKAHLNLHINSLELGDSAVYFCASSPRVATNEKLFFGSGTQLSVL.

This chain links TRBV18 with TRBJ1-1; maybe TRBD1 (6 bases). The germline gives CDR1 KGHSH, CDR2 LQKENI. V lost 2 bases, J lost 5 bases, and 12 bases lay in between. CDR3 size: 14 residues. The CDR3 sequence is CASSPSGGRTEAFF. In DNA, the CDR3 is TGTGCCAGCTCACCATCCGGGGGCAGGACTGAAGCTTTCTTT.

The sample holds a few counts of this clonotype. This sequence joins TRBV7-2 and TRBJ1-2, with no clear D. Trimming took off 2 bases at V and 4 bases at J, with 11 bases between the two ends. CDR1 is SGHTA, CDR2 FQGNSA, per germline. The CDR3 covers 14 residues. CDR3 region: CASSLHSVSYGYTF. For the CDR3, the DNA is TGTGCCAGCAGCTTACACAGTGTCTCCTATGGCTACACCTTC.

This sequence joins TRBV25-1 and TRBJ1-6, with D possibly TRBD1 on 5 matching bases. CDR3 length: 15 residues. In germline, CDR1 is MGHDK, CDR2 SYGVNS. Trimming stripped 4 bases from V and 7 bases from J, with 14 bases between. CDR3 residues: CASSGERGPNSPLHF. CDR3 coding DNA: TGTGCCAGCAGTGGAGAGCGGGGACCAAATTCACCCCTCCACTTT. Full variable domain (rest looked up from reference TRBV25-1 and TRBJ1-6): EADIYQTPRYLVIGTGKKITLECSQTMGHDKMYWYQQDPGMELHLIHYSYGVNSTEKGDLSSESTVSRIRTEHFPLTLESARPSHTSQYLCASSGERGPNSPLHFGNGTRLTVT.

This clonotype is categorized as medium-sized (0.01 to 0.1%). The CDR3, as DNA: TGCGCCAGCAGCCAGAGAGCTATCACCAGGGTCCCCACTGAAGCTTTCTTT. Translation gives CASSQRAITRVPTEAFF. The V call is TRBV4-3, the J call TRBJ1-1, with D possibly matching TRBD1 (5 bases). V lost 3 bases to trimming and J lost 4 bases, with 21 bases between them. Germline V gene lookup returns CDR1 LGHNA and CDR2 YSLEER. The CDR3 spans 17 residues.

There are a few counts of this clonotype. The chain uses TRBV7-2 and TRBJ1-6; no clear D gene. Trimming shortened V by 1 base and J by 10 bases, and 2 bases separated the two germline ends. Germline loops: CDR1 SGHTA, CDR2 FQGNSA. The CDR3 length is 11 residues. The CDR3 DNA follows: TGTGCCAGCAGCTTAGACTCACCCCTCCACTTT. This gives the protein CASSLDSPLHF.

This clonotype was detected a few times. This sequence joins TRBV4-2 and TRBJ2-7, with 7 bases that match TRBD2. V lost 0 bases, J lost 7 bases, and 6 bases stayed unmatched. The CDR3 covers 14 residues. Germline CDR1 is LGHNA and CDR2 is YNFKEQ. This chain's CDR3 is CASSQDRGAGEQYF. The CDR3 nucleotides are TGTGCCAGCAGCCAAGATCGGGGAGCGGGGGAGCAGTACTTC.